This record covers a single T cell receptor beta chain. A read error may produce the germline difference seen at one junction end. These data belong to a study of blood T cells in healthy people across ages. Looking at the study overall: About one barcoded TCR beta cDNA was captured per two T cells.

This CDR3 is 13 amino acids long. Germline CDR1 is MDHEN and CDR2 is SYDVKM. The authors ran a second PCR of about 7 to 11 cycles using a sample-barcoded 5' primer and a J-beta primer mix. TCRdb recomputed calls from the 5' RACE reads with MiXCR, one row per CDR3 protein. In the table there are fewer than 1,200,000 distinct CDR3 sequences, about 25% of which are singletons. These data were also filed under a second study, of T cells of mothers and their children. That source notes: Several million TCR beta reads per child versus over 9 million per mother. Slightly higher, non-significant overlap characterized related mother-child pairs relative to unrelated pairs.

Material for sequencing was blood. This sequence was found in a girl aged 2 to 9 in good health. V usage is TRBV28 and J usage is TRBJ2-7, with D perhaps assigned TRBD1 or TRBD2 (5 bases each). CDR3 DNA sequence: TGTGCTAGCACTTCTCGAGCCCGGGACGAGCGGTACTTC. It yields the protein CASTSRARDERYF.